This TCR beta chain appears in the sequencing data of a study of STAT5B mutations in CD4+ large granular lymphocyte leukemia. Concerning this clone: As yet, its antigen is unknown.

The V gene's germline CDR1 is SEHNR and CDR2 FQNEAQ (reference sequence). V was trimmed by 1 base and J by 1 base, leaving 7 bases between them. The CDR3 consists of 15 residues. Sequencing used immunoSEQ multiplex PCR; TCRdb keeps in-frame clones, though not all of them. The sample has about 46,000 clones; roughly 80% are singletons. Study-wide points: Patient CD4-sorted repertoires stayed more clonal than healthy ones after leukemic-clone removal.

The sequence was collected from a human donor in good health. Sequencing input: CD4+ T cells from blood buffy coats. V is TRBV7-9 and J is TRBJ1-4; D uncertain. CDR3 nucleotide sequence: TGTGCCAGCAGCTTAGTTGGTCTAACTAATGAAAAACTGTTTTTT. This translates into CASSLVGLTNEKLFF.